A selection of T cell receptor beta chains follows, all from one sample in a study of shared clonotypes between healthy human individuals. TCRdb's copy holds only in-frame clones and misses some; the assay was immunoSEQ multiplex PCR. This table holds 2 million to 2.5 million clones, just under 95% found once. Material: naive CD8+ T cells sorted from blood. The receptors come from a man younger than 30 in good health. The CDR3 runs from the conserved cysteine through the conserved F or W. The D gene is left open where the match is weak. Clone size is stated in some rows and not others, as once, few, many or a class when expanded.

d_call j_call v_call clone_size cdr3_nt cdr3_aa
- TRBJ2-3 TRBV4-3 once TGCGCCAGCAGCCAAGAACTAGCCTTAGATACGCAGTATTTT CASSQELALDTQYF
- TRBJ2-3 TRBV5-4 - TGTGCCAGCAGCTCATTAGGGGATACGCAGTATTTT CASSSLGDTQYF
TRBD1 TRBJ1-6 TRBV6-1 once TGTGCCAGCAGTGAAGGACAGGGGGCCGATAATTCACCCCTCCACTTT CASSEGQGADNSPLHF
TRBD2 TRBJ2-1 TRBV5-1 - TGCGCCAGCAGCTTGGGACTAGCGGGAGCCAATGAGCAGTTCTTC CASSLGLAGANEQFF
- TRBJ2-1 TRBV21-1 - TGTGCCGCACCGCCGAGTTTCTGTCGGGACAATGAGCAGTTCTTC CAAPPSFCRDNEQFF
TRBD1 TRBJ1-4 TRBV5-3 - TGTGCCAGCAGCTACGACAGGGGTGGGGAAAAACTGTTTTTT CASSYDRGGEKLFF
- TRBJ2-7 TRBV4-3 - TGCGCCAGCAGCCAAGTAGAGGGACCGAGGGAGCAGTACTTC CASSQVEGPREQYF
- TRBJ2-7 TRBV19 - TGTGCCAGTAGTATTGGCGGATACGAGCAGTACTTC CASSIGGYEQYF
- TRBJ2-7 TRBV30 - TGTGCCTGGGAACCAGGACGGGGAGCGGGCGAGCAGTACTTC CAWEPGRGAGEQYF
- TRBJ1-4 TRBV28 - TGTGCCAGCAGTAACGGCTTGGCAACTAATGAAAAACTGTTTTTT CASSNGLATNEKLFF
TRBD2 TRBJ2-1 TRBV4-1 - TGCGCCAGCAGCCCGGAGTGGGGGGAGGGGCAGTTCTTC CASSPEWGEGQFF
- TRBJ2-3 TRBV11-2 - TGTGCCAGCAGCTTACAGACCTATAGCACAGATACGCAGTATTTT CASSLQTYSTDTQYF
- TRBJ2-1 TRBV4-1 - TGCGCCAGCAGCCAGGGCCGGGACGAAAACAATGAGCAGTTCTTC CASSQGRDENNEQFF
TRBD2 TRBJ2-3 TRBV29-1 - TGCAGCGCCGAAACACTAGCGGACCACACAGATACGCAGTATTTT CSAETLADHTDTQYF
- TRBJ2-7 TRBV5-1 - TGCGCCAGCAGCTTGGGCCTGGGATACGAGCAGTACTTC CASSLGLGYEQYF
- TRBJ2-7 TRBV11-2 once TGTGCCAGCAGCTTAGTTGTGGGGGGCTACGAGCAGTACTTC CASSLVVGGYEQYF
TRBD1 TRBJ1-2 TRBV29-1 - TGCAGCGTTGTTACAGGGGTTAACTATGGCTACACCTTC CSVVTGVNYGYTF
- TRBJ1-1 TRBV19 - TGTGCCACTATAAGGGGAGAGGGAAACACTGAAGCTTTCTTT CATIRGEGNTEAFF
TRBD2 TRBJ2-3 TRBV9 - TGTGCCAGCAGCTCGGGACTAGCGGGAGGGGATACGCAGTATTTT CASSSGLAGGDTQYF
TRBD2 TRBJ2-7 TRBV19 - TGTGCCAGTAGTATTGGTAGCGGGGAAATCTACGAGCAGTACTTC CASSIGSGEIYEQYF
- TRBJ2-7 TRBV5-1 - TGCGCCAGCAGCTCAGAGGTAGGATACGAGCAGTACTTC CASSSEVGYEQYF
TRBD1 TRBJ2-1 TRBV27 - TGTGCCAGCAGTCCCTCACAGGGGCCGATTGCCAATGAGCAGTTCTTC CASSPSQGPIANEQFF
TRBD2 TRBJ2-7 TRBV27 - TGTGCCAGCAGTTTATCGGCGGGGGTCATGGACGAGCAGTACTTC CASSLSAGVMDEQYF
- TRBJ1-1 TRBV4-1 - TGCGCCAGCAGCCTTTCGAGGGTTAACACTGAAGCTTTCTTT CASSLSRVNTEAFF
- TRBJ1-1 TRBV5-6 - TGTGCCAGCAGCCAGATCCGGAACACTGAAGCTTTCTTT CASSQIRNTEAFF
TRBD1 TRBJ1-5 TRBV10-3 few TGTGCCAACGGACAGGGCGGCAATCAGCCCCAGCATTTT CANGQGGNQPQHF
- TRBJ1-2 TRBV18 - TGTGCCAGCTCACCACCGATAAGGACAGTCTATGGCTACACCTTC CASSPPIRTVYGYTF
- TRBJ1-5 TRBV6-5 - TGTGCCAGCAGTTCCTCCGAGTTGGGCTTCAATCAGCCCCAGCATTTT CASSSSELGFNQPQHF
- TRBJ1-4 TRBV14 once TGTGCCAGCAGCCAAGGACAGTTCGAAGGGGAAAAACTGTTTTTT CASSQGQFEGEKLFF
TRBD2 TRBJ2-1 TRBV9 - TGTGCCAGCAGTGCTGGGTGGGCTAGCGGGTACAATGAGCAGTTCTTC CASSAGWASGYNEQFF
TRBD1 TRBJ1-4 TRBV28 - TGTGCCAGCAGTTTACCCCCGGCCGTAGGACAGGCTAATGAAAAACTGTTTTTT CASSLPPAVGQANEKLFF
TRBD2 TRBJ2-3 TRBV7-6 - TGTGCCAGCAGCGAGACTAGCTTCGGCCGGTCTGCCACAGATACGCAGTATTTT CASSETSFGRSATDTQYF